This TCR beta chain stems from a study of OX40 agonist ivuxolimab in advanced cancers. For the study at large: Every patient in dose escalation had hepatocellular carcinoma, melanoma, renal cell or head and neck cancer. Three patients, one with hepatocellular carcinoma and two with cutaneous melanoma, achieved partial responses.

CDR1 and CDR2 (germline): SGHTA, FQGNSA. Trimming took 5 bases from V and 7 from J, leaving 15 bases between them. The CDR3 is 13 amino acids. Enrollment shut out patients with autoimmune disease history or systemic immunosuppression. Produced via immunoSEQ multiplex PCR; TCRdb's table is partial and in-frame only. The sample has 75,000 to 100,000 clones, approximately 80% seen once. Sequenced material: CD4+ or CD8+ T cells sorted from blood, taken in a trial of the OX40 agonist ivuxolimab. This chain links TRBV7-2 with TRBJ2-7; D is unresolved. The sequence came from an adult with an advanced solid tumor such as melanoma, head and neck, liver or kidney cancer. CDR3 sequence reads: CASSADSLWEQYF. In DNA, the CDR3 is TGTGCCAGCAGCGCAGACTCCTTGTGGGAGCAGTACTTC.